The source of this T cell receptor beta chain is a study of blood T cell repertoires in COVID-19. Per the original data handling: Nucleated cell number was recorded as an estimate derived from reference gene primer amplification. Data came from immunoSEQ multiplex PCR; TCRdb stores just in-frame clones and leaves some out. V, J and clone size were drawn from that table, and D and trimming were deduced from the DNA. This sample has 150,000 to 200,000 clones, with roughly 90% found just once. The sequenced sample was peripheral blood. This clonotype was sampled from a woman aged 60-75 years with COVID-19, enrolled during active disease.

The CDR3, as DNA: TGTGCCAGTTTAAGCTCTGGACTAAACACCGGGGAGCTGTTTTTT. Translated, it gives CASLSSGLNTGELFF. The rearrangement uses TRBV19 and TRBJ2-2; a weak D match, TRBD2 (6 bases). This CDR3 contains 15 residues. V lost 8 bases and J 2 bases, leaving 15 bases between the germline ends. Germline assignment: CDR1 LNHDA and CDR2 SQIVND (reference sequence).